A few counts support the clone carrying this T cell receptor beta chain. Its antigen is unidentified. V was clipped by 4 bases and J by 5 bases; unmatched bases: 15. The CDR3 is 18 amino acids. The V gene's germline CDR1 is MDHEN and CDR2 SYDVKM. The data were obtained in a study of T cell repertoires in cytomegalovirus infection. Background on the study: Recently identified HLA-C-restricted CMV epitopes and well-studied HLA-B-restricted CMV epitopes were used by the study. An indication of both CMV infection and matching HLA type came from public TCR beta signatures.

TCRdb independently ran MiXCR on the reads; one entry per CDR3 protein. The top ten clones hold roughly 12% of a sample with approximately 990,000 distinct CDR3 sequences, roughly 30% of them seen once. The source of this sequence is a human donor in good health (CMV status not recorded). Some clones in this sample may be carry-over from other donors' samples. The chain is built from TRBV28 and TRBJ2-5, with 11 bases lining up with TRBD2. This material consisted of cultured CD8+ T cells from PBMCs, taken from culture after CMV antigen stimulation. CDR3 protein: CASSWGLTSGGRGETQYF. The CDR3 bases are TGTGCCAGCAGTTGGGGCCTCACTAGCGGGGGCCGAGGGGAGACCCAGTACTTC.